This T cell receptor beta chain was documented in a study of lymphopenia after photon versus proton radiotherapy. The CDR3 has 15 residues. CDR1 and CDR2 from the germline V gene are LNHNV and YYDKDF (reference sequence). With 1 base clipped from V and 2 bases from J, the junction kept 3 bases outside the gene matches. General study results and limits: Oligoclonal CD8+ Temra expansion after nadir drove photon patients' diversity drop. In patients who died, overall survival fell as post-nadir TCR diversity dropped more. Better survival with proton therapy was suggested as possible, not demonstrated. Proton therapy kept repertoires fairly stable, unlike photons, which gained effector/memory cells.

With regard to this clone: The target antigen is unknown.

The table came from immunoSEQ multiplex PCR; TCRdb's copy has only in-frame clones and leaves some out. The data contain tens of thousands of clones, approximately 95% of them singletons. The chain joins TRBV15 to TRBJ2-3, with 7 nucleotides matching TRBD1. Sequencing used peripheral blood, obtained from a patient treated with photon-based radiotherapy. The source of this sequence is a woman in her 50s with cholangiocarcinoma. Here the CDR3 reads CATSRGQGDTDTQYF. The CDR3 DNA reads TGTGCCACCAGCAGAGGACAGGGTGACACAGATACGCAGTATTTT.